The 15 T cell receptor beta chains below were found in one sample sequenced in a study of shared clonotypes between healthy human individuals. Assay used: immunoSEQ multiplex PCR; TCRdb lists only in-frame clones, some missing. The data contain about 1.1 million clones, 77% of them singletons. Sequencing used memory CD4+ T cells from PBMCs. The subset was: CD45RA-negative fraction. These receptors were obtained from a man younger than 35 in good health. Some clones in this sample may be carry-over from other donors' samples.

The chain employs TRBV5-4 and TRBJ2-1, with 11 positions matching TRBD2. This CDR3 comprises 15 residues. Germline V lookup: CDR1 SGHNT, CDR2 YYREEE (reference sequence). The ends lost 4 bases at V and 7 bases at J; junction bases unmatched: 7. CDR3 sequence reads: CASSTTSGSQNEQFF. Here the CDR3 DNA reads TGTGCCAGCAGCACTACTAGCGGGAGTCAAAATGAGCAGTTCTTC.

This clone was seen more than once but under ten times. The chain links TRBV4-3 to TRBJ1-4, with D unresolved. Trimming removed 0 bases at V and 6 bases at J, with 11 bases between. The germline CDR1 and CDR2 sequences are LGHNA and YSLEER. The CDR3 is 15 residues long. The CDR3 DNA reads TGCGCCAGCAGCCAAGATTTCAGTTTTTATGAAAAACTGTTTTTT. It specifies CASSQDFSFYEKLFF.

This clone appeared a few times. The rearrangement joins TRBV14 to TRBJ2-2; D is unclear. The CDR3 sequence is 17 residues long. CDR1 SGHDN and CDR2 FVKESK come from the germline V gene. V dropped 3 bases and J dropped 2 bases, with 16 bases sitting between them. CDR3 sequence: CASSHVSGRSNTGELFF. In DNA, the CDR3 is TGTGCCAGCAGCCACGTATCCGGGCGGAGTAACACCGGGGAGCTGTTTTTT.

The J gene is TRBJ2-7, the V gene TRBV7-8; TRBD1 agrees at 8 bases. CDR1 SGHVS and CDR2 FQNEAQ come from the germline V gene. J was trimmed by 4 bases and V by 1 base; bases with no gene match: 3. The CDR3 runs to 14 residues. The CDR3 DNA sequence: TGTGCCAGCAGCTTAGGGCAGGGGGCATACGAGCAGTACTTC. The encoded protein is CASSLGQGAYEQYF.

This clone was observed a handful of times. V and J are TRBV5-1 and TRBJ2-2; D is perhaps TRBD1 (5 bases). Germline V gene lookup returns CDR1 SGHRS and CDR2 YFSETQ. V dropped 1 base and J dropped 7 bases, with 14 bases sitting between them. This CDR3 has 15 amino acids. The CDR3 protein is CASSLWGNQGGELFF. CDR3 bases: TGCGCCAGCAGCTTGTGGGGCAATCAGGGCGGGGAGCTGTTTTTT. The variable domain in full, with the rest retrieved from reference TRBV5-1 and TRBJ2-2, is KAGVTQTPRYLIKTRGQQVTLSCSPISGHRSVSWYQQTPGQGLQFLFEYFSETQRNKGNFPGRFSGRQFSNSRSEMNVSTLELGDSALYLCASSLWGNQGGELFFGEGSRLTVL.

This clone has at least ten counts. The chain links TRBV28 to TRBJ2-7, with D possibly being TRBD2 (5 bases). The CDR3 is 13 residues long. Germline assignment: CDR1 MDHEN and CDR2 SYDVKM. The ends were cut back, 8 bases at V and 5 bases at J, with 16 bases in the middle. CDR3 residues: CASRLHGEDEQYF. CDR3 coding DNA: TGTGCCAGCCGACTACATGGCGAGGACGAGCAGTACTTC.

The rearrangement links TRBV2 to TRBJ2-7; D not certain. CDR1 and CDR2 (germline): SNHLY, FYNNEI. The germline V and J ends were trimmed by 1 base and 2 bases, with 9 bases remaining between them. This CDR3 comprises 14 residues. The CDR3 region has the DNA TGTGCCAGCAGTGAAGGAGGTGGCACCTACGAGCAGTACTTC. Translating it yields CASSEGGGTYEQYF.

The V and J genes are TRBV4-2 and TRBJ1-1; possible D gene TRBD1, 5 bases. The germline V gene has CDR1 LGHNA and CDR2 YNFKEQ. This CDR3 is built from 17 residues. V lost 0 bases and J 1 base, leaving 15 bases between the germline ends. DNA for the CDR3: TGTGCCAGCAGCCAAGATAGTACTGGGACTTGGAACACTGAAGCTTTCTTT. This translates into CASSQDSTGTWNTEAFF.

The rearrangement joins TRBV6-5 to TRBJ1-1, with no clear D. This CDR3 has 15 amino acids. The germline CDR1 and CDR2 sequences are MNHEY and SVGAGI. V dropped 1 base and J dropped 1 base, with 10 bases sitting between them. Here the CDR3 DNA reads TGTGCCAGCAGTTACTGGGTAGGTTCGAACACTGAAGCTTTCTTT. This sequence encodes CASSYWVGSNTEAFF.

With respect to this clone: One base away lies a much larger clone, so this may be a sequencing read error. Within the sample, other DNA sequences also encode this same CDR3. This chain joins TRBV6-5 and TRBJ2-7, with 7 bases identical to TRBD2. The CDR3 runs to 15 residues. Germline assignment: CDR1 MNHEY and CDR2 SVGAGI. With 5 bases clipped from V and 0 bases from J, the junction kept 7 bases outside the gene matches. CDR3 protein: CASSPSSGRSYEQYF. For the CDR3, the DNA is TGTGCCAGCAGTCCGTCTAGCGGACGCTCCTACGAGCAGTACTTC.

The chain links TRBV2 to TRBJ2-3; 9 bases align to TRBD1. Losses at the gene ends were 4 bases for V and 11 bases for J; bases not matched to a gene: 4. CDR3 length: 12 amino acids. In germline, CDR1 is SNHLY, CDR2 FYNNEI. The CDR3 DNA sequence: TGTGCCAGCAGTGGGCCGGACAGGGGGCAGTATTTT. It translates to CASSGPDRGQYF.

V gene TRBV28 combines with J gene TRBJ1-5, with no clear D. The CDR3 contains 14 residues. Germline assignment: CDR1 MDHEN and CDR2 SYDVKM. Between the trimmed V and J ends, which lost 5 bases and 0 bases, there was a span of 8 bases. The CDR3: CASSAAVSNQPQHF. CDR3 DNA sequence: TGTGCCAGCAGTGCGGCGGTTAGCAATCAGCCCCAGCATTTT. The full variable domain, in which reference TRBV28 and TRBJ1-5 provide the parts outside the CDR3, is DVKVTQSSRYLVKRTGEKVFLECVQDMDHENMFWYRQDPGLGLRLIYFSYDVKMKEKGDIPEGYSVSREKKERFSLILESASTNQTSMYLCASSAAVSNQPQHFGDGTRLSIL.

The chain links TRBV6-6 to TRBJ2-7, with a weak D call TRBD2 (6 bases). Germline V gene data show CDR1 as MNHNY and CDR2 as SVGAGI (reference sequence). The V end was cut by 6 bases, the J end by 3 bases, with 15 bases between. The CDR3 consists of 14 residues. CDR3 region: CASSLGGSRYEQYF. In DNA, the CDR3 is TGTGCCAGCAGCCTCGGAGGGTCCCGCTACGAGCAGTACTTC.

This clone was recorded a few times. The V call is TRBV27, the J call TRBJ2-3; no firm D call. Trimming removed 4 bases at V and 2 bases at J, with 7 bases between. The CDR3 sequence is 13 residues long. Germline CDR1 reads MNHEY; CDR2 reads SMNVEV (reference sequence). The CDR3 sequence: CASSSLITDTQYF. The CDR3 nucleotides are TGTGCCAGCAGTTCTCTCATCACAGATACGCAGTATTTT.

The chain couples TRBV27 to TRBJ1-1; D not certain. V was cut by 5 bases and J by 5 bases, with 15 bases left in between. CDR1 is MNHEY, CDR2 SMNVEV, per germline (reference sequence). This CDR3 spans 14 amino acids. The CDR3 spells CASSPRWSPTEAFF. The CDR3 DNA reads TGTGCCAGCAGTCCCAGGTGGTCACCTACTGAAGCTTTCTTT.